Listed below are T cell receptor beta chains from one sample, sequenced in a study of T-cell memory formation after mild COVID-19. From the 5' RACE reads, TCRdb called clonotypes with MiXCR, one entry per CDR3 protein. This table holds 170,000 or so distinct CDR3 sequences, around a third found once. Sample: PBMCs or a T cell subset sorted from them (not recorded which). These receptors originate from an adult woman who had mild COVID-19 (a few samples of this study predate the infection). Cell type and time point are not known. The CDR3 runs from the conserved cysteine through the conserved F or W. A D gene is named only where the DNA matches it firmly. Size is omitted from some rows. Given values are once, few, many or a class for expanded clones.

D gene,CDR3 length,V gene,J gene,clone size,CDR3 DNA,CDR3 protein
.,14,TRBV24-1,TRBJ2-1,.,TGTGCCACCAGTGAGACAGGCTCCTACAATGAGCAGTTCTTC,CATSETGSYNEQFF
.,15,TRBV4-3,TRBJ1-1,.,TGCGCCAGCAGCCAAGGGCGGGGTTCTGGCACTGAAGCTTTCTTT,CASSQGRGSGTEAFF
.,14,TRBV4-3,TRBJ2-7,few,TGCGCCAGCAGCCCGAGAGTGTCGGGCAGCGAGCAGTACTTC,CASSPRVSGSEQYF
.,16,TRBV11-2,TRBJ1-1,few,TGTGCCAGCAGCCCGAGAACAGGGACTGGGAACACTGAAGCTTTCTTT,CASSPRTGTGNTEAFF
.,15,TRBV30,TRBJ1-5,few,TGTGCCTGGAGTGGGGGAGTTGGGAGCAATCAGCCCCAGCATTTT,CAWSGGVGSNQPQHF
.,14,TRBV5-1,TRBJ2-3,.,TGCGCCAGCATGGGAGGAGGGCCCACAGATACGCAGTATTTT,CASMGGGPTDTQYF
TRBD2,19,TRBV7-3,TRBJ2-3,once,TGTGCCAGCAGCTTCGCGATAGCGGGGGGGATAGGGGACACAGATACGCAGTATTTT,CASSFAIAGGIGDTDTQYF
.,17,TRBV4-2,TRBJ2-3,.,TGTGCCAGCAGCCAAGAGGTGGCCCTCCCTAGCACAGATACGCAGTATTTT,CASSQEVALPSTDTQYF
TRBD1,15,TRBV4-3,TRBJ1-4,.,TGCGCCAGCAGCCAAGGGGGGACAGGGGACGAAAAACTGTTTTTT,CASSQGGTGDEKLFF
TRBD2,15,TRBV7-9,TRBJ2-7,.,TGTGCCAGCAGCCCGCCTAGCGGGAGATTCAACGAGCAGTACTTC,CASSPPSGRFNEQYF
TRBD1,22,TRBV7-3,TRBJ1-2,many,TGTGCCAGCAGCCCATCCTTATTCTTTTCCGGGACAGGGGAGGGAGAACGTAGAGGCTACACCTTC,CASSPSLFFSGTGEGERRGYTF
.,14,TRBV6-2/TRBV6-3,TRBJ2-7,few,TGTGCCAGCAGTTACTCAGGCGGGACCGACGAGCAGTACTTC,CASSYSGGTDEQYF
TRBD2,17,TRBV7-2,TRBJ2-1,many,TGTGCCAGCAGCTCAGCGTCCCTTAGCGGGAGGGCCAATGAGCAGTTCTTC,CASSSASLSGRANEQFF
TRBD2,14,TRBV2,TRBJ2-1,few,TGTGCCAGCACTCAGGCGGGAGTGAAGAATGAGCAGTTCTTC,CASTQAGVKNEQFF
TRBD2,18,TRBV5-1,TRBJ2-1,few,TGCGCCAGCAGCTTGGAGCGTAGCGGGGGGGCAAGACACAATGAGCAGTTCTTC,CASSLERSGGARHNEQFF
.,16,TRBV12-3/TRBV12-4,TRBJ1-5,few,TGTGCCAGCAGTCCCAGCCCCCGAGGGGGTAATCAGCCCCAGCATTTT,CASSPSPRGGNQPQHF
.,17,TRBV9,TRBJ1-3,.,TGTGCCAGCAGCCGAGAAGGACAGCCAATTTCTGGAAACACCATATATTTT,CASSREGQPISGNTIYF
.,13,TRBV2,TRBJ1-4,.,TGTGCCAGCATTGCGTGGGGGAATGAAAAACTGTTTTTT,CASIAWGNEKLFF
.,13,TRBV2,TRBJ1-6,few,TGTGCCAGCAACCCTAAACTTAATTCACCCCTCCACTTT,CASNPKLNSPLHF
.,15,TRBV20-1,TRBJ1-5,.,TGCAGTGCTATCGTTCAGGACAGCGGCAATCAGCCCCAGCATTTT,CSAIVQDSGNQPQHF
TRBD2,17,TRBV27,TRBJ2-1,.,TGTGCCAGCAGACCGGGACTAGCGGGAGCCGTGTACAATGAGCAGTTCTTC,CASRPGLAGAVYNEQFF
.,16,TRBV4-2,TRBJ2-7,.,TGTGCCAGCAGCCAAGAGTCGACGGTAGGATTATACGAGCAGTACTTC,CASSQESTVGLYEQYF
.,15,TRBV7-2,TRBJ1-4,.,TGTGCCAGCAGCTTAGGCTCAACAACTAATGAAAAACTGTTTTTT,CASSLGSTTNEKLFF
.,13,TRBV28,TRBJ2-7,few,TGTGCCAGCAGGGGTAGGAGCTCCTACGAGCAGTACTTC,CASRGRSSYEQYF
TRBD1,19,TRBV6-6,TRBJ1-2,.,TGTGCCAGCAACGGACAGGGGAGACGTGGGAGGTCAGCTAACTATGGCTACACCTTC,CASNGQGRRGRSANYGYTF
.,15,TRBV6-4,TRBJ2-5,few,TGTGCCAGCAGTGACTCAGGGGGACCACAAGAGACCCAGTACTTC,CASSDSGGPQETQYF
.,13,TRBV6-1,TRBJ2-1,.,TGTGCCAGCAGTGAAGCCAACTTTAATGAGCAGTTCTTC,CASSEANFNEQFF
.,14,TRBV5-1,TRBJ2-5,.,TGCGCCAGCAGCTTGGCCCCAGAGAGAGAGACCCAGTACTTC,CASSLAPERETQYF
.,15,TRBV25-1,TRBJ2-5,once,TGTGCCAGCAGTGAAGGCATTTTGTCGCAAGAGACCCAGTACTTC,CASSEGILSQETQYF
TRBD2,16,TRBV7-6,TRBJ2-3,few,TGTGCCAGCAGCCCCCAGACTAGCGGGAGTACAGATACGCAGTATTTT,CASSPQTSGSTDTQYF
.,14,TRBV19,TRBJ2-3,once,TGTGCCAGTAGTACAAGGCCCAGCACAGATACGCAGTATTTT,CASSTRPSTDTQYF
.,13,TRBV6-5,TRBJ1-5,few,TGTGCCAGCAGTTCGGAGTGGGATCAGCCCCAGCATTTT,CASSSEWDQPQHF
.,15,TRBV3-1,TRBJ1-1,.,TGTGCCAGCAGCTTGCTGACGGTGGCCTACACTGAAGCTTTCTTT,CASSLLTVAYTEAFF
.,15,TRBV5-1,TRBJ2-6,.,TGCGCCAGCAGCTTGTGGGACCCGGGGGCCAACGTCCTGACTTTC,CASSLWDPGANVLTF
.,14,TRBV7-9,TRBJ1-2,few,TGTGCCAGCAGCGCCACCCTGGAGCTCAAGGGCTACACCTTC,CASSATLELKGYTF
TRBD1,13,TRBV18,TRBJ2-7,.,TGTGCCAGCTCACCCGGACAGGGTCACGAGCAGTACTTC,CASSPGQGHEQYF
.,12,TRBV20-1,TRBJ1-2,.,TGCAGTGCCCCGCCTCCGAACTATGGCTACACCTTC,CSAPPPNYGYTF
.,19,TRBV6-6,TRBJ2-4,.,TGTGCCAGCAGCGACTTGACTAACAGGGCGGCCCTAGCCAAAAACATTCAGTACTTC,CASSDLTNRAALAKNIQYF
TRBD1,13,TRBV29-1,TRBJ2-1,.,TGCAGCCTACTTGACAGGGGATACAATGAGCAGTTCTTC,CSLLDRGYNEQFF
.,13,TRBV7-3,TRBJ2-1,few,TGTGCCAGCAGCTTAACAGCTGAGGCTGAGCAGTTCTTC,CASSLTAEAEQFF
TRBD1,15,TRBV15,TRBJ2-7,few,TGTGCCACAAGCAGAGGACAGGGGGACATATACGAGCAGTACTTC,CATSRGQGDIYEQYF
.,15,TRBV6-2/TRBV6-3,TRBJ2-1,few,TGTGCCAGCAGTCCCACCTGGGGGTCCTACAATGAGCAGTTCTTC,CASSPTWGSYNEQFF
TRBD2,18,TRBV4-1,TRBJ2-7,.,TGCGCCAGCAGCCAAGATTCATTAGGGACTAGCGGAGTTTACGAGCAGTACTTC,CASSQDSLGTSGVYEQYF
TRBD2,14,TRBV7-9,TRBJ2-1,.,TGTGCCAGCAGCTTCGCGGGAGACGGGGCTGAGCAGTTCTTC,CASSFAGDGAEQFF
.,16,TRBV30,TRBJ1-5,.,TGTGCCTGGAGTGTACTCGCAGGGGCTAGCAATCAGCCCCAGCATTTT,CAWSVLAGASNQPQHF
TRBD1,13,TRBV7-9,TRBJ1-2,few,TGTGCCAGCAGCGACAGGGTAGGGTATGGCTACACCTTC,CASSDRVGYGYTF
TRBD1,17,TRBV27,TRBJ1-1,.,TGTGCCAGCAGTGATTTTACGCGCAGGGGGCCTCACACTGAAGCTTTCTTT,CASSDFTRRGPHTEAFF
TRBD2,16,TRBV6-5,TRBJ2-7,few,TGTGCCAGCAGTTACTTAGCGGGAGAGAGCTCCTACGAGCAGTACTTC,CASSYLAGESSYEQYF
.,13,TRBV18,TRBJ2-1,.,TGTGCCAGCTCACCCCTAGATCCTCGGGAGCAGTTCTTC,CASSPLDPREQFF
.,19,TRBV3-1,TRBJ2-6,few,TGTGCCAGCAGCCGATTCCTTGGACGTCGGAGCTCTGGGGCCAACGTCCTGACTTTC,CASSRFLGRRSSGANVLTF
.,14,TRBV5-1,TRBJ1-1,.,TGCGCCAGCAGCTTGGCCGTACCAGGGGATGAAGCTTTCTTT,CASSLAVPGDEAFF
.,15,TRBV29-1,TRBJ2-1,.,TGCAGCGTTGAATCTCGACAGGAATTCTTCAATGAGCAGTTCTTC,CSVESRQEFFNEQFF
.,15,TRBV29-1,TRBJ2-7,few,TGCAGCGTGGATGAGGCTACCCACATCTCCTACGAGCAGTACTTC,CSVDEATHISYEQYF